One and the same sample provided the 31 T cell receptor beta chains below, sequenced in a study of glioma-infiltrating T cells after dendritic cell vaccination. Here immunoSEQ multiplex PCR was the method, and the copy in TCRdb shows in-frame clones only, minus some. Altogether 95,000 or so clones are present, 85% to 90% being singletons, with the ten largest covering 2.5% to 3%. Source: blood, taken before dendritic cell vaccination. The receptor source for this set is a human donor with glioblastoma.

The rearrangement links TRBV5-1 to TRBJ2-3, with 12 bases matching TRBD2. V shed 0 bases and J 8 bases; nucleotides not matched to a gene: 16. The germline V gene encodes CDR1 SGHRS and CDR2 YFSETQ. CDR3 length equals 19 residues. CDR3 bases: TGCGCCAGCAGCTTGGTGGTACTAGCGGGGGGCCCAAACGGCGGTACGCAGTATTTT. This encodes CASSLVVLAGGPNGGTQYF.

The genes are TRBV5-1 and TRBJ2-7, with 8 bases matching TRBD2. CDR3 length: 16 residues. The V segment lost 0 bases and the J segment 0 bases; nucleotides outside the gene matches: 5. Germline V lookup: CDR1 SGHRS, CDR2 YFSETQ. Here the CDR3 DNA reads TGCGCCAGCAGCTTGGGGCCTAGCGGGCTCTCCTACGAGCAGTACTTC. It translates to CASSLGPSGLSYEQYF.

The genes are TRBV19 and TRBJ2-1; 8 bases agree with TRBD2. V lost 5 bases, J lost 4 bases, and 1 base stayed unmatched. Germline V lookup: CDR1 LNHDA, CDR2 SQIVND (reference sequence). The CDR3 totals 13 residues. DNA of the CDR3: TGTGCCAGTAGTGGGACTAGATACAATGAGCAGTTCTTC. Translating gives CASSGTRYNEQFF.

The V gene is TRBV2, the J gene TRBJ1-2; a possible D gene is TRBD1 (5 bases). This CDR3 spans 13 amino acids. The V and J ends lost 3 bases and 6 bases respectively, with 11 bases between them. Germline V gene data show CDR1 as SNHLY and CDR2 as FYNNEI. CDR3 in DNA: TGTGCCAGCAGTGATAGCGGGGCGCATGGCTACACCTTC. Translating it yields CASSDSGAHGYTF. Combining the CDR3 with reference TRBV2 and TRBJ1-2 gives the whole variable domain EPEVTQTPSHQVTQMGQEVILRCVPISNHLYFYWYRQILGQKVEFLVSFYNNEISEKSEIFDDQFSVERPDGSNFTLKIRSTKLEDSAMYFCASSDSGAHGYTFGSGTRLTVV.

Only a few counts were recorded for this clone. The rearrangement links TRBV5-1 to TRBJ2-2, with D possibly TRBD1 on 6 matching bases. Trimming left V 4 bases short and J 4 bases short, with 14 bases between. The germline V gene encodes CDR1 SGHRS and CDR2 YFSETQ. The CDR3 is 15 amino acids. This CDR3 reads CASSRGDTITGELFF. DNA of the CDR3: TGCGCCAGCAGCCGAGGGGACACCATCACCGGGGAGCTGTTTTTT. Full variable domain (remainder filled in from reference TRBV5-1 and TRBJ2-2): KAGVTQTPRYLIKTRGQQVTLSCSPISGHRSVSWYQQTPGQGLQFLFEYFSETQRNKGNFPGRFSGRQFSNSRSEMNVSTLELGDSALYLCASSRGDTITGELFFGEGSRLTVL.

This chain joins TRBV2 and TRBJ1-2; 8 bases map to TRBD1. The CDR3 length is 15 residues. Germline V gene lookup returns CDR1 SNHLY and CDR2 FYNNEI. After removal of 5 bases from V and 10 bases from J, the junction contained 15 bases not matched to a gene. The CDR3 coding sequence is TGTGCCAGCAGTACCATCGGACAGGGCATAGGAGTCTACACCTTC. The encoded protein is CASSTIGQGIGVYTF.

The chain carries TRBV5-6 and TRBJ1-5; 11 positions agree with TRBD1. The CDR3 is 17 residues long. Unmatched junction bases numbered 5, after V lost 2 bases and J lost 1 base. Germline V gene sequence: CDR1 SGHDT, CDR2 YYEEEE. This CDR3 reads CASSFGTGGLSNQPQHF. The CDR3 region has the DNA TGTGCCAGCAGCTTCGGGACAGGGGGATTGAGCAATCAGCCCCAGCATTTT.

The chain has TRBV2 and TRBJ1-1, with TRBD1 as a possible D gene (6 bases). Trimming pared 3 bases from V and 0 bases from J, leaving 8 bases between. The CDR3 contains 14 residues. Germline values: CDR1 SNHLY, CDR2 FYNNEI. CDR3 bases: TGTGCCAGCAGTGATAGGACAGTGAACACTGAAGCTTTCTTT. Its protein product is CASSDRTVNTEAFF.

The V call is TRBV5-1, the J call TRBJ2-5; 10 bases match TRBD1. Germline assignment: CDR1 SGHRS and CDR2 YFSETQ. The CDR3 runs to 16 residues. V lost 0 bases and J lost 5; bases outside the gene matches: 7. In DNA form, the CDR3 reads TGCGCCAGCAGCTTGGCCGCCGCGGGACAGGGGGAGACCCAGTACTTC. Protein product: CASSLAAAGQGETQYF. The full variable domain, rest sourced from reference TRBV5-1 and TRBJ2-5, is KAGVTQTPRYLIKTRGQQVTLSCSPISGHRSVSWYQQTPGQGLQFLFEYFSETQRNKGNFPGRFSGRQFSNSRSEMNVSTLELGDSALYLCASSLAAAGQGETQYFGPGTRLLVL.

This clone has only one observation. The chain employs TRBV11-2 and TRBJ1-6; 8 bases are shared with TRBD1. Germline V lookup: CDR1 SGHAT, CDR2 FQNNGV. Trimming took 1 base from V and 9 from J; bases not matched to a gene: 5. The length of the CDR3 is 15 residues. The CDR3 coding sequence is TGTGCCAGCAGCTTAGGGCGGACAGGGCCTTCACCCCTCCACTTT. Protein: CASSLGRTGPSPLHF.

As concerns this clone: The sample carries other DNA sequences with the same CDR3. This chain joins TRBV7-9 and TRBJ2-7; D remains ambiguous. The CDR3 sequence is 15 residues long. Germline-derived CDR1 and CDR2 are SEHNR and FQNEAQ (reference sequence). Trimming took 3 bases from V and 1 from J, leaving 13 bases between them. Here the CDR3 reads CASSFSGGSSYEQYF. The CDR3 DNA reads TGTGCCAGCAGCTTCTCGGGTGGGTCATCCTACGAGCAGTACTTC.

In its sample, this clone was seen a few times. The rearrangement links TRBV27 to TRBJ1-1; D not certain. Trimming removed 5 bases from V and 4 bases from J, with 17 bases in between. CDR1 MNHEY and CDR2 SMNVEV come from the germline V gene (reference sequence). CDR3 size: 15 residues. The CDR3 region is CASSTSRREGTEAFF. In nucleotides, the CDR3 is TGTGCCAGCAGTACCTCTCGGAGGGAGGGCACTGAAGCTTTCTTT.

The V and J genes are TRBV7-2 and TRBJ2-1; no definite D call. V shed 5 bases and J shed 0 bases, with 17 bases lying between them. The CDR3 extends over 17 amino acids. Germline assignment: CDR1 SGHTA and CDR2 FQGNSA. The CDR3 reads CASSLLGASSSYNEQFF. The CDR3 DNA sequence: TGTGCCAGCAGCCTCCTAGGAGCGTCTAGCTCCTACAATGAGCAGTTCTTC.

This clone was detected a few times. This rearrangement joins TRBV19 to TRBJ1-1; TRBD1 agrees at 8 bases. This CDR3 is built from 13 residues. V lost 8 bases and J lost 4; bases outside the gene matches: 6. Germline V CDR1 and CDR2: LNHDA, SQIVND (reference sequence). CDR3: CASADRVGTEAFF. Written as DNA, the CDR3 is TGTGCCAGTGCGGACAGGGTAGGCACTGAAGCTTTCTTT.

This clone came up once. The junction and the germline gene differ at one end; a read error may be behind it. The rearrangement joins TRBV7-7 to TRBJ2-7; no firm D call. Germline V gives CDR1 SSHAT, CDR2 FNYEAQ (reference sequence). There are 14 residues in the CDR3. The DNA of the CDR3 is TGTGCTAGCAGCTTAAACCACAGCTCCTACGAGCAGTACTTC. Translation: CASSLNHSSYEQYF. The variable domain in full, completed from reference TRBV7-7 and TRBJ2-7, reads GAGVSQSPRYKVTKRGQDVTLRCDPISSHATLYWYQQALGQGPEFLTYFNYEAQPDKSGLPSDRFSAERPEGSISTLTIQRTEQRDSAMYRCASSLNHSSYEQYFGPGTRLTVT.

CDR3 loop: CASSSGDRGGYSEQYF. The CDR3 DNA follows: TGCGCCAGCAGCTCAGGAGACAGGGGTGGTTACTCCGAGCAGTACTTC. The chain combines TRBV5-1 with TRBJ2-7; 8 bases line up with TRBD1. This CDR3 has 16 amino acids. The germline V gene has CDR1 SGHRS and CDR2 YFSETQ. J was trimmed by 6 bases and V by 3 bases; bases with no gene match: 14.

The rearrangement joins TRBV10-3 to TRBJ2-6; D is perhaps TRBD2 (6 bases). CDR3 size: 14 residues. Germline V gives CDR1 ENHRY, CDR2 SYGVKD. V lost 7 bases and J 2 bases, leaving 9 bases between the germline ends. CDR3 in amino acids: CAIKEGAGANVLTF. CDR3 sequence (DNA): TGTGCCATCAAGGAGGGCGCTGGGGCCAACGTCCTGACTTTC.

V and J are TRBV29-1 and TRBJ2-7; 8 nucleotides align to TRBD2. The length of the CDR3 is 13 residues. The junction had 4 bases not matched to a gene; V was cut back by 4 bases and J by 2 bases. Looked up from germline, CDR1 is SQVTM and CDR2 is ANQGSEA. The CDR3 nucleotides read TGCAGCGTTGGGCAGCGGGAGCCCTACGAGCAGTACTTC. The encoded protein is CSVGQREPYEQYF.

In its sample, this clone was seen once. The chain links TRBV2 to TRBJ2-1; 14 bases fit TRBD2. This CDR3 is 17 amino acids long. Germline lookup yields CDR1 SNHLY and CDR2 FYNNEI. The junction had 10 bases not matched to a gene; V was cut back by 6 bases and J by 6 bases. The CDR3 nucleotides are TGTGCCAGCAGGGGGCCCGGGACTAGCGGGAGATCCAATGAGCAGTTCTTC. Amino acid sequence: CASRGPGTSGRSNEQFF.

This clone was picked up a small number of times. V usage is TRBV13 and J usage is TRBJ2-7; tentatively, D is TRBD2 (6 bases). Per the germline V gene, CDR1 is PRHDT and CDR2 is FYEKMQ (reference sequence). V was cut by 3 bases and J by 8 bases, with 14 bases left in between. The CDR3 length is 13 residues. The CDR3 sequence: CASSLDVEGQQYF. The CDR3 DNA sequence: TGTGCCAGCAGCTTGGATGTGGAGGGTCAGCAGTACTTC.

The gene calls are TRBV2 and TRBJ1-2, with D hard to call. In germline, CDR1 is SNHLY, CDR2 FYNNEI. Trimming took off 3 bases at V and 11 bases at J, with 10 bases between the two ends. CDR3 length: 11 residues. As DNA, the CDR3 is TGTGCCAGCAGTGAGGAGCCCCATTACACCTTC. Amino acid sequence: CASSEEPHYTF.

This clone was observed a handful of times. The chain recombines TRBV10-1 with TRBJ2-2; D unclear. Germline V gives CDR1 WNHNN, CDR2 SYGVQD (reference sequence). With 6 bases removed from V and 4 bases from J, the gap between germline ends came to 12 bases. The CDR3 spans 14 residues. CDR3 residues: CASSARLSTGELFF. In nucleotides, the CDR3 is TGCGCCAGCAGCGCTAGACTCTCCACCGGGGAGCTGTTTTTT.

The V gene is TRBV7-3, the J gene TRBJ2-7; TRBD2 might be the D (5 bases). The ends were cut back, 5 bases at V and 2 bases at J, with 10 bases in the middle. This CDR3 comprises 13 residues. Germline V gives CDR1 SGHTA, CDR2 FQGTGA. In nucleotides, the CDR3 is TGTGCCAGCAGCGGGAGCCGCCCCTACGAGCAGTACTTC. Translation: CASSGSRPYEQYF.

The chain recombines TRBV14 with TRBJ2-7; the match to TRBD2 covers 9 bases. The V gene end was trimmed by 3 bases and the J gene end by 4 bases; junction bases not matched to a gene: 4. From germline, CDR1 is SGHDN and CDR2 FVKESK. CDR3 length equals 14 residues. The CDR3 DNA follows: TGTGCCAGCAGCCAGCCGGGACTAGCATACGAGCAGTACTTC. Protein product: CASSQPGLAYEQYF.

This clone has just one count. This rearrangement joins TRBV7-6 to TRBJ1-1; D remains ambiguous. This CDR3 has 13 residues. V was shortened by 4 bases and J by 0 bases, with 6 bases between the two germline ends. Germline CDR1 is SGHVS and CDR2 is FNYEAQ. CDR3 loop: CASSSQMNTEAFF. CDR3 nucleotide sequence: TGTGCCAGCAGCTCCCAGATGAACACTGAAGCTTTCTTT.

This clone was seen only once. The chain employs TRBV15 and TRBJ1-4; a weak D match, TRBD1 (6 bases). CDR3 length equals 14 residues. V lost 5 bases and J lost 5, with 12 bases in between. Germline CDR1 LNHNV, CDR2 YYDKDF (reference sequence). The CDR3 DNA is TGTGCCACCAGCGAGACAGGAAACAATGAAAAACTGTTTTTT. It codes for CATSETGNNEKLFF.

V is TRBV5-1 and J is TRBJ1-1; the D is unclear. Looked up from germline, CDR1 is SGHRS and CDR2 is YFSETQ. The CDR3 loop spans 13 amino acids. Trimming took 2 bases from V and 3 from J, leaving 8 bases between them. The CDR3 region is CASSFFRDTEAFF. As DNA, the CDR3 is TGCGCCAGCAGCTTTTTCCGGGACACTGAAGCTTTCTTT.

This rearrangement joins TRBV27 to TRBJ2-7; 12 nucleotides agree with TRBD2. V shed 5 bases and J 6 bases; nucleotides not matched to a gene: 8. CDR1 is MNHEY and CDR2 is SMNVEV in the germline V gene (reference sequence). The CDR3 has 15 amino acids. This chain's CDR3 is CASSPTSGSLGEQYF. DNA for the CDR3: TGTGCCAGCAGTCCGACTAGCGGGAGTCTAGGCGAGCAGTACTTC.

The J gene is TRBJ2-7, the V gene TRBV5-4, with 7 bases matching TRBD1. The V gene's germline CDR1 is SGHNT and CDR2 YYREEE (reference sequence). The CDR3 extends over 17 amino acids. V lost 3 bases and J lost 0; bases outside the gene matches: 12. The CDR3 loop is CASSSNTGARSSYEQYF. CDR3 coding DNA: TGTGCCAGCAGCTCCAATACAGGGGCTAGGAGCTCCTACGAGCAGTACTTC. The full variable domain, completed using reference TRBV5-4 and TRBJ2-7, is ETGVTQSPTHLIKTRGQQVTLRCSSQSGHNTVSWYQQALGQGPQFIFQYYREEENGRGNFPPRFSGLQFPNYSSELNVNALELDDSALYLCASSSNTGARSSYEQYFGPGTRLTVT.

In its sample, this clone was seen a few times. The gene calls are TRBV5-4 and TRBJ2-7; tentative D call: TRBD2 (8 bases). Germline V gene sequence: CDR1 SGHNT, CDR2 YYREEE (reference sequence). The CDR3 has 16 residues. Trimming removed 2 bases at V and 4 bases at J, with 19 bases between. CDR3 nucleotide sequence: TGTGCCAGCAGCTTTCGGGAGGGGGCAAGAGGATACGAGCAGTACTTC. This gives the protein CASSFREGARGYEQYF.

The rearrangement joins TRBV5-1 to TRBJ2-1, with 10 nucleotides matching TRBD1. The germline V gene has CDR1 SGHRS and CDR2 YFSETQ. The CDR3 is made up of 13 amino acids. V was clipped by 0 bases and J by 14 bases; unmatched bases: 5. The CDR3: CASSLGDRGNEFF. CDR3 DNA: TGCGCCAGCAGCTTGGGGGACAGGGGTAACGAGTTCTTC.